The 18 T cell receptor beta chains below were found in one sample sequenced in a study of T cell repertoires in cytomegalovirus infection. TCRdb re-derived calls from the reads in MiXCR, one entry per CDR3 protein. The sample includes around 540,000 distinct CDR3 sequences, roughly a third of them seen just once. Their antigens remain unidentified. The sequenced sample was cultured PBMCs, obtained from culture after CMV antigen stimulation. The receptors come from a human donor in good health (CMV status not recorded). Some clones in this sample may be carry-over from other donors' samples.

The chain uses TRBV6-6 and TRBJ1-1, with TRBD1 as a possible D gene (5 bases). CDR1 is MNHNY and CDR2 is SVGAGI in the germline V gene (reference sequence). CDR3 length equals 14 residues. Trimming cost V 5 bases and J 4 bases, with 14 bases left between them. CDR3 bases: TGTGCCAGCAGTCCAGGGTGGGGGGGCACTGAAGCTTTCTTT. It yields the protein CASSPGWGGTEAFF.

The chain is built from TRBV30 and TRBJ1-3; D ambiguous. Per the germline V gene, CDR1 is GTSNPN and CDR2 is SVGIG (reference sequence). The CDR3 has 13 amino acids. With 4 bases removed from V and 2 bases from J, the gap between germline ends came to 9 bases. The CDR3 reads CAWNSGAGNTIYF. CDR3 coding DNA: TGTGCCTGGAATTCCGGGGCTGGAAACACCATATATTTT.

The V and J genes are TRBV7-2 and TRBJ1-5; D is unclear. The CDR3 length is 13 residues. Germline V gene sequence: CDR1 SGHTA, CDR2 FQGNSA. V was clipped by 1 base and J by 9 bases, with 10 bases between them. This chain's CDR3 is CASSLGVFRPQHF. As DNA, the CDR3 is TGTGCCAGCAGCTTAGGGGTGTTCAGGCCCCAGCATTTT.

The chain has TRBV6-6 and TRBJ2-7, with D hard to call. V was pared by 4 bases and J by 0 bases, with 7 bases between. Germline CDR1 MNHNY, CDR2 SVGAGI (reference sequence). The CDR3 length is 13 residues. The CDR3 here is CASSSSYSYEQYV. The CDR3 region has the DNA TGTGCCAGCAGTTCAAGTTACTCCTACGAGCAGTACGTC.

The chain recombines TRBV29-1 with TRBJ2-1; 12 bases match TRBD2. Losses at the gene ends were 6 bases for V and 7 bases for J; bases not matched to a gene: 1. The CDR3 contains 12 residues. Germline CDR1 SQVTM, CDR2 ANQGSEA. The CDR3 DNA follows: TGCAGCGTCGGGACTAGCGGGAATGAGCAGTTCTTC. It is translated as CSVGTSGNEQFF.

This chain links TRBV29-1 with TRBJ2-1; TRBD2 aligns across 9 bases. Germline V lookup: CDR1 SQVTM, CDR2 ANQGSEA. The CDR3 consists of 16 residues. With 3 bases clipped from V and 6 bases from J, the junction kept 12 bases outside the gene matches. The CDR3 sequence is CSVDTPPSGIANEQFF. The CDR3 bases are TGCAGCGTTGATACCCCCCCTAGCGGGATTGCCAATGAGCAGTTCTTC.

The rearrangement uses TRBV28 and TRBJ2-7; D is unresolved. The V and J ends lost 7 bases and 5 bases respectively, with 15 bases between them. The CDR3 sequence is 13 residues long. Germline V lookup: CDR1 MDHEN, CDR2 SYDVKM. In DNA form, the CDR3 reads TGTGCCAGCACACCGGCTGGGAAACACGAGCAGTACGTC. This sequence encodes CASTPAGKHEQYV.

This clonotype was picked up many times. The DNA of the CDR3 is TGTGCCAGCAGTCAAGGGGGCAGTGACTATGGCTACACCTTC. This codes for CASSQGGSDYGYTF. The chain recombines TRBV28 with TRBJ1-2, with 7 bases fitting TRBD1. CDR3 length: 14 residues. Trimming at V came to 5 bases and at J to 3 bases, leaving 6 bases not matched to a gene. CDR1 is MDHEN, CDR2 SYDVKM, per germline.

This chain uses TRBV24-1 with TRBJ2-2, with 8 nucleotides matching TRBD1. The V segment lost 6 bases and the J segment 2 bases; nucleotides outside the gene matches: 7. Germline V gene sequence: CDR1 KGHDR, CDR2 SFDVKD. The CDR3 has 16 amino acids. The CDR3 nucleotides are TGTGCCACCAGTAAATCCGGGACAGGAAACACCGGGGAGCTGTTTTTT. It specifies CATSKSGTGNTGELFF.

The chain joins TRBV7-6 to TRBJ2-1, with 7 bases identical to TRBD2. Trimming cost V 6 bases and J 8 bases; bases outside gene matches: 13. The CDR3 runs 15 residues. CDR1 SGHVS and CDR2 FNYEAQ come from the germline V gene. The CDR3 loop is CASRTGGTRMHEQFF. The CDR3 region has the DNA TGTGCCAGCAGGACGGGAGGAACGCGTATGCATGAGCAGTTCTTC.

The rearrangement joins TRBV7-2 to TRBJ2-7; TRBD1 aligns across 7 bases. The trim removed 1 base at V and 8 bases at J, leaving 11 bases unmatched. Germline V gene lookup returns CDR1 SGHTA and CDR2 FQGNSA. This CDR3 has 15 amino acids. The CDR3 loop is CASSLVTGASGKQYF. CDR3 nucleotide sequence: TGTGCCAGCAGCTTAGTCACAGGGGCCTCGGGCAAGCAGTACTTC.

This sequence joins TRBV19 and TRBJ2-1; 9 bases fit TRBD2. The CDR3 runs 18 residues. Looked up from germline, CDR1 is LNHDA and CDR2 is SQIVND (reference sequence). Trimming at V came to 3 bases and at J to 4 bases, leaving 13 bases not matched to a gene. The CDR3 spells CASSILGPSGNVYNEQFF. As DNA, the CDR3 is TGTGCCAGTAGTATTTTGGGTCCTAGCGGGAACGTTTACAATGAGCAGTTCTTC. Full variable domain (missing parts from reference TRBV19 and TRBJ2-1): DGGITQSPKYLFRKEGQNVTLSCEQNLNHDAMYWYRQDPGQGLRLIYYSQIVNDFQKGDIAEGYSVSREKKESFPLTVTSAQKNPTAFYLCASSILGPSGNVYNEQFFGPGTRLTVL.

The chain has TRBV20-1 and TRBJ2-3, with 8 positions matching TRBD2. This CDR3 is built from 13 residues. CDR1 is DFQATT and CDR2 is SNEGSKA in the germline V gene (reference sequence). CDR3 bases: TGCAGCGGGGGGGGGTCCTCCACAGATACGCAGTATTTT. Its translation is CSGGGSSTDTQYF.

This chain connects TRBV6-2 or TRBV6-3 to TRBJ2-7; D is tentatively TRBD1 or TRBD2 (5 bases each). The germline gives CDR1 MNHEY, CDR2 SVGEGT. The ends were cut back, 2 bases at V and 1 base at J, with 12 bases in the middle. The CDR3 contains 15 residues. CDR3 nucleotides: TGTGCCAGCAGTTACGGGGGAAGGCCGTCCTACGAGCAGTACTTC. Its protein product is CASSYGGRPSYEQYF.

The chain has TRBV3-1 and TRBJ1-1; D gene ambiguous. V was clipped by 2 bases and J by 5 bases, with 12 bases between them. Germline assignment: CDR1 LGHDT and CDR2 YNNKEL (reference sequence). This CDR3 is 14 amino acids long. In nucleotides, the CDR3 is TGTGCCAGCAGCCAATCGGGAGGGAAAACTGAAGCTTTCTTT. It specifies CASSQSGGKTEAFF.

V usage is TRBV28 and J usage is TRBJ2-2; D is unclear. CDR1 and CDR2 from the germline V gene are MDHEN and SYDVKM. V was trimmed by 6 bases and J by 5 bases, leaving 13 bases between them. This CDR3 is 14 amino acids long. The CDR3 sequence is CASRERVKTGELFF. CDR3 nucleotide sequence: TGTGCCAGCAGGGAGCGAGTTAAAACCGGGGAGCTGTTTTTT. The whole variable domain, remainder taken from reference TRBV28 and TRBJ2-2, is DVKVTQSSRYLVKRTGEKVFLECVQDMDHENMFWYRQDPGLGLRLIYFSYDVKMKEKGDIPEGYSVSREKKERFSLILESASTNQTSMYLCASRERVKTGELFFGEGSRLTVL.

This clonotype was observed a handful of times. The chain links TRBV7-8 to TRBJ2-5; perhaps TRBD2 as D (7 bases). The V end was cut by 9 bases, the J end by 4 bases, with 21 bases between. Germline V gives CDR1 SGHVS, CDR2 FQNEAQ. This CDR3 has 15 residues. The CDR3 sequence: CASSGGGQFGETQYF. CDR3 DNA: TGTGCCAGTTCTGGCGGGGGCCAGTTTGGAGAGACCCAGTACTTC.

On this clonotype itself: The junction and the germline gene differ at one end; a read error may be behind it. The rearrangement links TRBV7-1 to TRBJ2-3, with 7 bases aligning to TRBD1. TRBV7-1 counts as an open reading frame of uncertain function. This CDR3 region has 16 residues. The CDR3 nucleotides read TGTGCCAGCAGCCCGGGGACAGCCCTCCTGGCAGAGACGCAGTATTTT. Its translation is CASSPGTALLAETQYF.